This TCR beta chain came from a study of OX40 agonist ivuxolimab in advanced cancers. The overall study: Patients were treated with ivuxolimab, an agonistic anti-OX40 (CD134) antibody. A mean age of roughly 60 years, range roughly 23 to 85, was recorded, and over 65% were male. Overall study findings and caveats: Nonresponders, in some cases, also had low normalized T-cell clonal expansion.

Details on this clone: The antigen is not known.

Measured with immunoSEQ multiplex PCR; TCRdb has only the in-frame clones, and not every one. This table holds about 91,000 clones, 87% found once. Germline CDR1 and CDR2: MNHEY and SMNVEV (reference sequence). There are 16 residues in the CDR3. V lost 5 bases, J lost 6 bases, and 21 bases lay in between. The source material was CD4+ or CD8+ T cells sorted from blood, sampled in a trial of the OX40 agonist ivuxolimab. The chain combines TRBV27 with TRBJ2-3; D may be TRBD1 (6 bases). This TCR came from an adult with an advanced solid tumor such as melanoma, head and neck, liver or kidney cancer. The CDR3 DNA is TGTGCCAGCAGTCTGGGGGCATTCCAGTCGAGGGATACGCAGTATTTT. Translation gives CASSLGAFQSRDTQYF.